This record covers a single T cell receptor (beta chain). Its antigen target is currently unknown. Base qualities are missing; no much larger clone stands one base away. For sequencing of the TCRbeta CDR3 region, genomic DNA was extracted from the sorted cells. TCRbeta CDR3 regions were sequenced using the immunoSEQ Assay. TCRdb re-hosts the immuneACCESS table, in-frame sequences only. Its copies lack some clones; in the studies checked, an unresolved V gene accounts for under half of them, and the cause for the rest is not known. The sample has over 45,000 clones on record, about 85% of them singletons. Of the sample, approximately 2.8% is held by the ten largest clones. Sequences SGHVS (CDR1) and FQNEAQ (CDR2) are obtained from the germline V gene. V is cut by 6 bases and J by 2 bases, and the space between the germline ends is 4 bases. Counted from cysteine to phenylalanine, this CDR3 has 11 amino acids. Only the CDR3 DNA stays, 33 bases, in frame from base 1.

The trial excluded patients who had a history of autoimmune disease or who were on systemic immunosuppression. Peripheral blood for TCR sequencing was collected from all dose cohorts at baseline, on cycle 4 day 1, and on cycle 7 day 1. Samples came from an open-label, multicenter, first-in-human phase I dose-escalation trial of ivuxolimab. Adults with locally advanced or metastatic melanoma, renal cell carcinoma, hepatocellular carcinoma or head and neck squamous cell carcinoma were enrolled in the trial. Before TCR sequencing, CD4+ and CD8+ T cells were separately sorted from peripheral blood. This specimen comes from a study of OX40 agonist ivuxolimab in advanced cancers. Study-level background: Ivuxolimab was an agonistic, fully human IgG2 monoclonal antibody directed against OX40 (CD134), a costimulatory receptor. Intravenous ivuxolimab was administered to patients every 2 weeks at six dose levels: 0.01, 0.1, 0.3, 1.5, 3 and 10 mg/kg. Among the roughly 50 dose-escalation patients, around 19 had hepatocellular carcinoma, approximately 15 melanoma, 9 renal cell carcinoma and 9 head and neck cancer. The dose-escalation cohort was approximately 83% male with a mean age of approximately 60 years, ranging from roughly 23 to 90. Prior anti-PD-1, anti-PD-L1 or anti-CTLA-4 therapy was permitted, and checkpoint inhibitors had been received by about two fifths of dose-escalation patients. Partial responses were achieved by three dose-escalation patients, of whom one had hepatocellular carcinoma and two had cutaneous melanoma. Peripheral TCRbeta sequencing was intended to test whether TCR sequence diversity was altered and clonal T-cell expansion was caused by ivuxolimab. The paper reports the monotherapy dose-escalation portion (N of about 51 patients) of the phase I ivuxolimab trial.

The research as a whole found: On average, CD8+ T cells showed more expanded clones than CD4+ T cells after ivuxolimab. At doses of 0.1 to 3.0 mg/kg, clonal expansion of both CD4+ and CD8+ blood T cells was observed from baseline to week 6. Low levels of normalized T-cell clonal expansion were also seen in some nonresponding patients. Which antigens the clonally expanded peripheral T cells were specific for was not determined. Partial responders in the 0.1-3.0 mg/kg groups had among the lowest normalized peripheral clonal expansion, especially among CD8+ T cells.

This material consisted of CD4+ or CD8+ T cells sorted from blood, taken in a trial of the OX40 agonist ivuxolimab. The chain uses TRBV7-8 and TRBJ2-5, with no D gene named confidently. The clonotype was recovered from an adult with an advanced solid tumor such as melanoma, head and neck, liver or kidney cancer. This receptor has the CDR3 CASSPQETQYF. The DNA sequence is as follows: TGTGCCAGCAGTCCTCAAGAGACCCAGTACTTC.